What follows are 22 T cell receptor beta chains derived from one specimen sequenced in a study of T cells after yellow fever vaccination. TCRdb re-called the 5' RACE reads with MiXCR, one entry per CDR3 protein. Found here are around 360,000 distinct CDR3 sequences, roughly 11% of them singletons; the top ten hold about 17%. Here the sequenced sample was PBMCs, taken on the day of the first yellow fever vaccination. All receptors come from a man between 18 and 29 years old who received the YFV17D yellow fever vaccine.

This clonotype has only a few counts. The CDR3 here is CASSLRVADYQETQYF. The CDR3 DNA reads TGTGCCAGCAGTTTGAGAGTAGCGGACTACCAAGAGACCCAGTACTTC. This chain links TRBV12-3 or TRBV12-4 with TRBJ2-5; D is possibly TRBD2 (6 bases). The V end lost 3 bases, the J end lost 0 bases, and 14 bases lay between the germline ends. The length of the CDR3 is 16 residues.

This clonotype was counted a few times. The CDR3 DNA follows: TGTGCCAGCAGGCAAGGCGGGGAAAAAGAGACCCAGTACTTC. Protein sequence: CASRQGGEKETQYF. The chain is built from TRBV7-9 and TRBJ2-5, with a possible D match to TRBD2 (6 bases). V lost 6 bases, J lost 3 bases, and 14 bases lay in between. CDR1 is SEHNR, CDR2 FQNEAQ, per germline (reference sequence). The CDR3 spans 14 residues.

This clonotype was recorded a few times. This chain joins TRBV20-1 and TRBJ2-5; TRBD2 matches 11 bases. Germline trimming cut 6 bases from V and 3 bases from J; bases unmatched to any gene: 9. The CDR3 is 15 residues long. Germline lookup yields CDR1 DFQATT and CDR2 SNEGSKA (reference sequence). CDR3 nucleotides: TGCAGTGCCCCCGCGGGGGGACTAGCGGAAGAGACCCAGTACTTC. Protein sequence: CSAPAGGLAEETQYF.

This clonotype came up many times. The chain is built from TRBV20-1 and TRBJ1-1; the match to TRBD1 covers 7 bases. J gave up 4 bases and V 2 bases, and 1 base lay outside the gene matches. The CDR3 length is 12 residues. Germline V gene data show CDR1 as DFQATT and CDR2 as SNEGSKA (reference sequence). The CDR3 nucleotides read TGCAGTGCTAGACAGGGGGGCACTGAAGCTTTCTTT. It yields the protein CSARQGGTEAFF.

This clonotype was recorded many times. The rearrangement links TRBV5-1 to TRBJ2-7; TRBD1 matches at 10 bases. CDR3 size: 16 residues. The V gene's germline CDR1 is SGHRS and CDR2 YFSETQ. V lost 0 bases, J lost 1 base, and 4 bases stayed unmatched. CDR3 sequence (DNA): TGCGCCAGCAGCTTGGTCGGGGACAGGGGTTCCTACGAGCAGTACGTC. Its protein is CASSLVGDRGSYEQYV.

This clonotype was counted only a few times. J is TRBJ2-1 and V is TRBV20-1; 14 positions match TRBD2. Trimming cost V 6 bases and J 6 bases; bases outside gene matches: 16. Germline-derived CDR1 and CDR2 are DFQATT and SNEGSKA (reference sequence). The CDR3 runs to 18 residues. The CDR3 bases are TGCAGTGCAGTTCGACTAGCGGGGGGGCTGATGGGCGGCAATGAGCAGTTCTTC. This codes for CSAVRLAGGLMGGNEQFF.

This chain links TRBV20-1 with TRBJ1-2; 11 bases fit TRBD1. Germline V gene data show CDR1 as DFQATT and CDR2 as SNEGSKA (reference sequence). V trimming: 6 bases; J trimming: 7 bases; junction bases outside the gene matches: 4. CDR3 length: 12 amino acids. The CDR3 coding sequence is TGCAGTGCACGGACAGGGGGCTCTGGCTACACCTTC. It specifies CSARTGGSGYTF.

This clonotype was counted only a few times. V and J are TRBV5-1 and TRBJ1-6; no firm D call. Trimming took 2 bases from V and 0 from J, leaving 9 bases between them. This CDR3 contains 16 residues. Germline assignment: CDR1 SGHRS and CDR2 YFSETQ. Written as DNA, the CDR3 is TGCGCCAGCAGCTTTGCAGAGAGCTCCTATAATTCACCCCTCCACTTT. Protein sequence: CASSFAESSYNSPLHF.

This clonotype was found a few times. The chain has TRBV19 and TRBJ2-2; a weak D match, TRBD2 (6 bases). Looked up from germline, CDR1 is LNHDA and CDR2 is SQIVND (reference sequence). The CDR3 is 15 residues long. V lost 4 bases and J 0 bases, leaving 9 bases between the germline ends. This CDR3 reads CASSSGIANTGELFF. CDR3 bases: TGTGCCAGTAGTAGCGGGATCGCGAACACCGGGGAGCTGTTTTTT.

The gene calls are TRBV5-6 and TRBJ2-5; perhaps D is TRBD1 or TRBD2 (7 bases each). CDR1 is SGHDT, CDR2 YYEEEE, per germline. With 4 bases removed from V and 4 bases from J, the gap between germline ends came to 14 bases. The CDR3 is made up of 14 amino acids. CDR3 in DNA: TGTGCCAGCAGCGTATCCAGGGGGGGAGAGACCCAGTACTTC. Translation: CASSVSRGGETQYF.

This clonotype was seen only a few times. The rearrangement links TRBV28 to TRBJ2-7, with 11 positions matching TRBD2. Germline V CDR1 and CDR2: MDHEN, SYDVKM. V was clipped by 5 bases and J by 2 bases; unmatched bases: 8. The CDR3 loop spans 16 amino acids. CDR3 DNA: TGTGCCAGCAGTGGTAGCGGGGGGGCAAAACCCTACGAGCAGTACGTC. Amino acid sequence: CASSGSGGAKPYEQYV.

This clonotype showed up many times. The CDR3 spells CASSLEGLNTEAFF. CDR3 coding DNA: TGTGCCAGCAGCTTAGAAGGTTTGAACACTGAAGCTTTCTTT. V and J are TRBV7-6 and TRBJ1-1; D call uncertain. The CDR3 runs to 14 residues. V shed 1 base and J shed 0 bases, with 6 bases lying between them. Germline CDR1 SGHVS, CDR2 FNYEAQ.

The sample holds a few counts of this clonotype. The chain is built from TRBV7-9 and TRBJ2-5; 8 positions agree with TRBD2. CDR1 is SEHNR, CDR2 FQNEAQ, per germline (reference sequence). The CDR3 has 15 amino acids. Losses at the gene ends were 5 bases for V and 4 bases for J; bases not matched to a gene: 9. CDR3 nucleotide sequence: TGTGCCAGCAGCGCCTCCGGGACTAGGGGAGAGACCCAGTACTTC. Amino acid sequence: CASSASGTRGETQYF. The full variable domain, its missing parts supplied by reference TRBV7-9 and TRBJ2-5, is DTGVSQNPRHKITKRGQNVTFRCDPISEHNRLYWYRQTLGQGPEFLTYFQNEAQLEKSRLLSDRFSAERPKGSFSTLEIQRTEQGDSAMYLCASSASGTRGETQYFGPGTRLLVL.

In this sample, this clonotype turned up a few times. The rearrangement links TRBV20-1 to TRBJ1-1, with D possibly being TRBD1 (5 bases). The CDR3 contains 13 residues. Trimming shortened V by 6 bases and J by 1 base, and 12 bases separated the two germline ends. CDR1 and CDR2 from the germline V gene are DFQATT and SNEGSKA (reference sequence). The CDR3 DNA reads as TGCAGTGCCAATTCGGGGGGGAACACTGAAGCTTTCTTT. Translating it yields CSANSGGNTEAFF.

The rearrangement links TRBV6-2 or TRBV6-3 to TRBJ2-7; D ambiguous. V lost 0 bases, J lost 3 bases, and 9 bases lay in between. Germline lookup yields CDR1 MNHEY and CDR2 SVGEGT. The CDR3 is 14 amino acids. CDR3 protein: CASSYSGILYEQYV. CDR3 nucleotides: TGTGCCAGCAGTTACTCGGGCATCCTCTACGAGCAGTACGTC.

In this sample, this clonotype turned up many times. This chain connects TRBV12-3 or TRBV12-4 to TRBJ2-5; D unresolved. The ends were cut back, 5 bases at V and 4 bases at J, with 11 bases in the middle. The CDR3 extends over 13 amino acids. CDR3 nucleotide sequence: TGTGCCAGCAGTCCCTTATCAGGAGAGACCCAGTACTTC. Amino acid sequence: CASSPLSGETQYF.

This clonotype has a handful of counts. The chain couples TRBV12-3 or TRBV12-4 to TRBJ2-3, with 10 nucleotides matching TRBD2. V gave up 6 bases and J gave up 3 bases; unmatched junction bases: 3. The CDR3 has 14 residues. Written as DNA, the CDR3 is TGTGCCAGCAGCGGTAGCGGGGGGACAGATACGCAGTATTTT. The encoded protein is CASSGSGGTDTQYF.

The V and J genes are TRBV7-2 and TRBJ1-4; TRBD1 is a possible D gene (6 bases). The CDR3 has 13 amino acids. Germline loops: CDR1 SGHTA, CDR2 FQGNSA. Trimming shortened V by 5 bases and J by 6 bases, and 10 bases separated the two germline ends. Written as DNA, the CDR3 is TGTGCCAGCAGCACCTACAGGGATGAAAAACTGTTTTTT. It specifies CASSTYRDEKLFF.

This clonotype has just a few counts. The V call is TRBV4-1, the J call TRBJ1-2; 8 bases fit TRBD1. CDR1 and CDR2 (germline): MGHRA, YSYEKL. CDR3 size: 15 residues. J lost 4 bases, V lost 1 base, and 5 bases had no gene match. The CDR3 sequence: CASSQGTGSGYGYTF. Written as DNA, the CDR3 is TGCGCCAGCAGCCAAGGGACAGGGTCGGGCTATGGCTACACCTTC.

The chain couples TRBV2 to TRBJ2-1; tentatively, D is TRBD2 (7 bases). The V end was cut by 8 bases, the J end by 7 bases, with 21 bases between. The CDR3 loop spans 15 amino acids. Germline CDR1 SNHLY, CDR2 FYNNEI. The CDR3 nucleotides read TGTGCCAGCGTTAAGGAGGGGGGGCCGGGTAATGAGCAGTTCTTC. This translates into CASVKEGGPGNEQFF.

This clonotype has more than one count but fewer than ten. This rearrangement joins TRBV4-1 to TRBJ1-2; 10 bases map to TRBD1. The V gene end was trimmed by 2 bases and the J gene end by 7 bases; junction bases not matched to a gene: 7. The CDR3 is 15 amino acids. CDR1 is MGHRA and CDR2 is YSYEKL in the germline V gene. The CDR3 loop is CASSQPGQGSGGYTF. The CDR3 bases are TGCGCCAGCAGCCAACCGGGACAGGGGAGCGGTGGCTACACCTTC.

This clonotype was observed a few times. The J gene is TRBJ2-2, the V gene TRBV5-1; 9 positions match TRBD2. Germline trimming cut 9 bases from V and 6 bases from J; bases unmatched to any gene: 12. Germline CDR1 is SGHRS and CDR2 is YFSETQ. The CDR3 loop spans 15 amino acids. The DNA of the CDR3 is TGCGCCACCGCACCCGGGACTAGCTCTGCCGGGGAGCTGTTTTTT. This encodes CATAPGTSSAGELFF. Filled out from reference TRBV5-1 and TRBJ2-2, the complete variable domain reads KAGVTQTPRYLIKTRGQQVTLSCSPISGHRSVSWYQQTPGQGLQFLFEYFSETQRNKGNFPGRFSGRQFSNSRSEMNVSTLELGDSALYLCATAPGTSSAGELFFGEGSRLTVL.